What follows describes a single TCR beta chain. The entry originates in a study of T cell changes during pregnancy in multiple sclerosis. The CDR3 totals 15 residues. Germline CDR1 reads MGHDK; CDR2 reads SYGVNS. Trimming removed 6 bases from V and 3 bases from J; junction bases left unmatched: 4. TCRdb's copy holds only in-frame clones and misses some; the assay was immunoSEQ multiplex PCR. The top ten clones hold roughly 2.5% of a sample with about 76,000 clones, roughly 93% of them seen once. The sequence came from a female donor with multiple sclerosis, enrolled in a pregnancy study. The rearrangement uses TRBV25-1 and TRBJ1-6; 8 nucleotides align to TRBD1. The material sequenced was peripheral blood, taken in the second trimester of pregnancy. CDR3 DNA: TGTGCCAGCAGCCCCGGGACAGGCTATAATTCACCCCTCCACTTT. It encodes CASSPGTGYNSPLHF.